This record covers a single TCR beta chain. The data belong to a study of blood T cell repertoires in COVID-19. As for the study in general: Whether acute or convalescent, the COVID-19 samples came from the United States, Italy and Spain. The cDNA or gDNA used as material had been derived from T cells, B-cell-depleted T cells, or PBMCs.

V was pared by 5 bases and J by 8 bases, with 15 bases of the junction left unmatched. The CDR3 covers 15 residues. Germline V gene data show CDR1 as SGHNT and CDR2 as YYREEE (reference sequence). Per the authors' pipeline: Reference gene primer amplification yielded estimated nucleated cell counts. Profiled with immunoSEQ multiplex PCR; TCRdb holds only in-frame clones, not every one. Clonal size and the V and J genes are those of that table, whereas D and trimming came from the DNA. The table shows approximately 200,000 clones, with 70% to 85% occurring only once. Sequenced sample: peripheral blood. The chain employs TRBV5-4 and TRBJ1-2, with 7 bases that match TRBD1. The clonotype was recovered from a woman aged 45-60 years with acute or convalescent COVID-19. CDR3 coding DNA: TGTGCCAGCAGGTTCCGACAGGGAGGCTTTGGGGGCTACACCTTC. Residues: CASRFRQGGFGGYTF.